The T cell receptor (beta chain) described here comes from a study of T-cell reconstitution after alpha-beta-depleted transplantation in children. Study results and caveats: Newly generated T cells supplied most T-cell counts and diversity one year post-transplant. The high TCRbeta diversity at day 60 in some patients came from surviving recipient T cells and thymic progenitors. Reportedly, only several hundred clones from non-depleted graft cells drove alpha-beta T-cell counts at about two months.

Trimming shortened V by 5 bases and J by 2 bases, and 17 bases separated the two germline ends. The CDR3 covers 16 residues. Germline loops: CDR1 ENHRY, CDR2 SYGVKD. This clonotype was detected ten times or more. Antigen unknown. During its preparation, the TCRbeta library received unique molecular identifiers. Each CDR3 protein gets one entry after TCRdb re-called the PCR reads with MiXCR. This sample has 200,000 to 250,000 distinct CDR3 sequences, with roughly a tenth found just once. The sample consisted of PBMCs, taken before TCRalphabeta/CD19-depleted stem cell transplant. The TCR comes from a child less than two years old with acute myeloid leukemia, due to receive a stem cell transplant. The chain is built from TRBV10-3 and TRBJ2-3; D is ambiguous. The CDR3 DNA reads as TGTGCCATCAGTAACCCCGCAGGCAAACCCACAGATACGCAGTATTTT. Its translation is CAISNPAGKPTDTQYF.